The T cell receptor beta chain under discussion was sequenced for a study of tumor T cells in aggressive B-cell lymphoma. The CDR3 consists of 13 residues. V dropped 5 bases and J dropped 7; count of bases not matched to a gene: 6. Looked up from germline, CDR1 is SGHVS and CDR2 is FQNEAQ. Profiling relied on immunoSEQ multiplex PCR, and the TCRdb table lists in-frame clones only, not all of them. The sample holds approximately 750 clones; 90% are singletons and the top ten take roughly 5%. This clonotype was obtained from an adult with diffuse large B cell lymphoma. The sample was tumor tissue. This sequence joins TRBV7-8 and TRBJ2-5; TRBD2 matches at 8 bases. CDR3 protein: CASSTRAGGTQYF. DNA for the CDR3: TGTGCCAGCAGCACCCGGGCGGGGGGGACCCAGTACTTC.